Each of the 28 T cell receptor beta chains below was sequenced from the same sample in a study of cytomegalovirus exposure and HLA in healthy donors (dated by TCRdb to 2016 to 2017). Libraries came from the immunoSEQ multiplex PCR assay. A mixture of 60 forward primers for TCR Vbeta segments and 13 reverse primers for TCR Jbeta segments was used in the multiplex PCR. TCRdb retrieved this table from immuneACCESS and kept in-frame rearrangements only. Not all clones are present; in checked studies, unresolved V genes account for under half, and no reason is known for the remainder. A total of 130,000 or so clones appear in this sample, 75% to 85% of them only once. More than 1.5% of the sample comes from the top ten. Sequences were obtained from PBMCs. The receptor set was obtained from a man aged 35-49 years in good health and CMV-seronegative.

This clone has just a few counts. CDR3 coding DNA: TGTGCCAGCAGCTCAGGGGGGACTGAAGCTTTCTTT. Its translation: CASSSGGTEAFF. The genes are TRBV11-2 and TRBJ1-1; 7 bases are a match to TRBD1. Germline V lookup: CDR1 SGHAT, CDR2 FQNNGV. V trimming: 4 bases; J trimming: 5 bases; junction bases outside the gene matches: 1. This CDR3 has 12 residues.

The chain couples TRBV18 to TRBJ1-1; D remains unclear. Germline V gene lookup returns CDR1 KGHSH and CDR2 LQKENI. Trimming removed 3 bases at V and 4 bases at J, with 6 bases between. The CDR3 extends over 12 amino acids. CDR3 bases: TGTGCCAGCTCACCCCCAGGCACTGAAGCTTTCTTT. Residues: CASSPPGTEAFF.

The V call is TRBV6-1, the J call TRBJ2-7; maybe TRBD1 (5 bases). Germline V gene data show CDR1 as MNHNS and CDR2 as SASEGT. This CDR3 comprises 13 residues. The ends were cut back, 6 bases at V and 2 bases at J, with 11 bases in the middle. Here the CDR3 reads CASRKQATYEQYF. The CDR3 DNA is TGTGCCAGCAGAAAACAGGCTACCTACGAGCAGTACTTC.

The chain carries TRBV19 and TRBJ2-7; D is unresolved. The CDR3 loop spans 13 amino acids. V lost 3 bases to trimming and J lost 3 bases, with 9 bases between them. The V gene's germline CDR1 is LNHDA and CDR2 SQIVND (reference sequence). This CDR3 is CASSIYPGYEQYF. In DNA, the CDR3 is TGTGCCAGTAGTATTTACCCCGGCTACGAGCAGTACTTC.

This clone has only one observation. V and J are TRBV4-3 and TRBJ1-2; 7 bases map to TRBD1. The germline gives CDR1 LGHNA, CDR2 YSLEER. CDR3 length: 15 residues. J was trimmed by 8 bases and V by 3 bases; bases with no gene match: 12. The DNA for the CDR3 is TGCGCCAGCAGCCAGGCAAGGGGGCGCGAGGGAGGCTACACCTTC. This translates into CASSQARGREGGYTF.

J is TRBJ1-6 and V is TRBV5-1, with D possibly matching TRBD1 (6 bases). Trimming left V 0 bases short and J 7 bases short, with 14 bases between. The CDR3 sequence is 16 residues long. CDR1 SGHRS and CDR2 YFSETQ come from the germline V gene. The CDR3 is CASSLVGRGANSPLHF. The CDR3 nucleotides are TGCGCCAGCAGCTTGGTGGGGCGGGGGGCCAATTCACCCCTCCACTTT.

The genes are TRBV4-1 and TRBJ2-1; D uncertain. The CDR3 has 14 residues. CDR1 and CDR2 (germline): MGHRA, YSYEKL. Between the trimmed V and J ends, which lost 3 bases and 7 bases, there was a span of 13 bases. CDR3 loop: CASSQLVAANEQFF. CDR3 nucleotide sequence: TGCGCCAGCAGCCAGCTAGTGGCAGCAAATGAGCAGTTCTTC.

This clone was seen only once. This chain joins TRBV5-1 and TRBJ2-2, with 8 bases lining up with TRBD1. V lost 4 bases, J lost 2 bases, and 7 bases stayed unmatched. Germline CDR1 reads SGHRS; CDR2 reads YFSETQ. The CDR3 is 16 amino acids. Written as DNA, the CDR3 is TGCGCCAGCAGCACAGGGACAGGACCCAACACCGGGGAGCTGTTTTTT. It codes for CASSTGTGPNTGELFF.

This sequence joins TRBV30 and TRBJ1-5; 10 nucleotides agree with TRBD1. The CDR3 length is 14 residues. Germline V gene data show CDR1 as GTSNPN and CDR2 as SVGIG (reference sequence). V gave up 2 bases and J gave up 3 bases; unmatched junction bases: 1. CDR3 bases: TGTGCCTGGAGTAGACAGGGGGCCAATCAGCCCCAGCATTTT. Protein product: CAWSRQGANQPQHF.

This rearrangement joins TRBV5-1 to TRBJ2-3; D gene uncertain. The CDR3 sequence is 13 residues long. Trimming took 5 bases from V and 0 from J, leaving 7 bases between them. Germline V gives CDR1 SGHRS, CDR2 YFSETQ. The DNA of the CDR3 is TGCGCCAGCAGACAGTTTAGCACAGATACGCAGTATTTT. Its translation: CASRQFSTDTQYF.

The chain recombines TRBV6-5 with TRBJ1-1; D is perhaps TRBD1 (6 bases). CDR1 and CDR2 (germline): MNHEY, SVGAGI. Between the trimmed V and J ends, which lost 4 bases and 2 bases, there was a span of 14 bases. This CDR3 is built from 15 residues. The CDR3 DNA is TGTGCCAGCAGTTTGTTCGACAGGATTAACACTGAAGCTTTCTTT. Protein sequence: CASSLFDRINTEAFF.

J is TRBJ1-2 and V is TRBV2, with D unclear. The V end was cut by 4 bases, the J end by 6 bases, with 12 bases between. Germline values: CDR1 SNHLY, CDR2 FYNNEI. The CDR3 totals 13 residues. The CDR3 here is CASSAGVGDGYTF. CDR3 DNA: TGTGCCAGCAGTGCCGGGGTTGGGGATGGCTACACCTTC.

The CDR3 here is CASSVTGAGNTIYF. The CDR3 coding sequence is TGTGCCAGCAGCGTAACAGGGGCTGGAAACACCATATATTTT. The genes are TRBV9 and TRBJ1-3; 7 nucleotides match TRBD1. Germline CDR1 reads SGDLS; CDR2 reads YYNGEE. V lost 1 base, J lost 2 bases, and 0 bases stayed unmatched. The CDR3 length is 14 residues.

This chain uses TRBV18 with TRBJ1-1; perhaps TRBD1 as D (5 bases). V lost 8 bases and J 0 bases, leaving 19 bases between the germline ends. The length of the CDR3 is 16 residues. The germline V gene has CDR1 KGHSH and CDR2 LQKENI. CDR3 sequence: CASTNHVQGMNTEAFF. The DNA for the CDR3 is TGTGCCAGCACCAACCACGTGCAGGGAATGAACACTGAAGCTTTCTTT.

The chain employs TRBV18 and TRBJ1-1; 7 bases match TRBD1. Germline V gene lookup returns CDR1 KGHSH and CDR2 LQKENI. The CDR3 length is 14 residues. Trimming removed 3 bases from V and 8 bases from J; junction bases left unmatched: 9. The CDR3 loop reads CASSPRDSLDEAFF. Here the CDR3 DNA reads TGTGCCAGCTCACCCCGGGACAGCCTAGACGAAGCTTTCTTT.

The chain carries TRBV10-3 and TRBJ2-3; 9 bases fit TRBD2. The germline V gene has CDR1 ENHRY and CDR2 SYGVKD. With V trimmed by 3 bases and J by 2 bases, 3 bases remained unmatched. The CDR3 totals 15 residues. In nucleotides, the CDR3 is TGTGCCATCAGTGATTCTAGCGGGGCCACAGATACGCAGTATTTT. This gives the protein CAISDSSGATDTQYF.

As for this clone: At one end the junction does not follow the germline gene, possibly because of a read error. DNA of the CDR3: TGTGCCAGCAGCGAACAGTATGGCTGCACCTTC. Translation gives CASSEQYGCTF. The genes are TRBV7-2 and TRBJ1-2; D gene uncertain. Germline V gives CDR1 SGHTA, CDR2 FQGNSA. The CDR3 is 11 residues long. Supplemented by reference TRBV7-2 and TRBJ1-2, the full variable domain reads GAGVSQSPSNKVTEKGKDVELRCDPISGHTALYWYRQSLGQGLEFLIYFQGNSAPDKSGLPSDRFSAERTGGSVSTLTIQRTQQEDSAVYLCASSEQYGCTFGSGTRLTVV.

This clone is termed medium-sized. This chain connects TRBV10-3 to TRBJ1-2; no reliable D call. Germline-derived CDR1 and CDR2 are ENHRY and SYGVKD. The CDR3 length is 13 residues. V shed 6 bases and J shed 8 bases, with 16 bases lying between them. This chain's CDR3 is CAIREPSSIGYTF. The CDR3 DNA follows: TGTGCCATCAGAGAACCCAGTTCGATCGGCTACACCTTC.

The chain links TRBV18 to TRBJ2-2; D ambiguous. V lost 3 bases to trimming and J lost 3 bases, with 2 bases between them. This CDR3 is built from 12 residues. Germline V gene sequence: CDR1 KGHSH, CDR2 LQKENI. The CDR3 DNA is TGTGCCAGCTCACCCTACACCGGGGAGCTGTTTTTT. Translating it yields CASSPYTGELFF.

This clone was seen more than once but under ten times. The V call is TRBV6-5, the J call TRBJ2-5, with 11 bases lining up with TRBD1. CDR1 and CDR2 from the germline V gene are MNHEY and SVGAGI. Losses at the gene ends were 9 bases for V and 5 bases for J; bases not matched to a gene: 11. The CDR3 has 15 amino acids. The CDR3 nucleotides are TGTGCCAGTGGTGGACAGGGGGCGTCTCGGGAGACCCAGTACTTC. It is translated as CASGGQGASRETQYF.

The chain is built from TRBV6-5 and TRBJ1-1; the D is unclear. Germline-derived CDR1 and CDR2 are MNHEY and SVGAGI. The CDR3 has 14 residues. Trimming removed 6 bases at V and 5 bases at J, with 16 bases between. CDR3 coding DNA: TGTGCCAGCAGGCGGGATGCCTCGAGGACTGAAGCTTTCTTT. Its translation is CASRRDASRTEAFF.

The chain links TRBV7-9 to TRBJ1-4, with 7 bases aligning to TRBD1. In germline, CDR1 is SEHNR, CDR2 FQNEAQ (reference sequence). V trimming: 2 bases; J trimming: 5 bases; junction bases outside the gene matches: 5. The length of the CDR3 is 15 residues. This CDR3 is CASSLQQGSNEKLFF. The CDR3 region has the DNA TGTGCCAGCAGCTTACAACAGGGGTCGAATGAAAAACTGTTTTTT.

This chain connects TRBV18 to TRBJ1-1; D is ambiguous. Germline assignment: CDR1 KGHSH and CDR2 LQKENI. CDR3 length: 14 residues. Trimming left V 0 bases short and J 1 base short, with 6 bases between. The CDR3 protein is CASSPPGGNTEAFF. As DNA, the CDR3 is TGTGCCAGCTCACCACCGGGAGGGAACACTGAAGCTTTCTTT.

The chain employs TRBV20-1 and TRBJ2-1, with 7 nucleotides matching TRBD1. V trimming: 6 bases; J trimming: 9 bases; junction bases outside the gene matches: 5. This CDR3 spans 11 amino acids. Looked up from germline, CDR1 is DFQATT and CDR2 is SNEGSKA (reference sequence). The CDR3 reads CSATTGVEQFF. CDR3 sequence (DNA): TGCAGTGCCACTACAGGGGTTGAGCAGTTCTTC.

This clone was seen only once. The V call is TRBV2, the J call TRBJ2-5, with 14 bases lining up with TRBD2. Germline lookup yields CDR1 SNHLY and CDR2 FYNNEI. J was trimmed by 2 bases and V by 4 bases; bases with no gene match: 3. The CDR3 has 16 amino acids. CDR3 DNA: TGTGCCAGCAGTGTGGGACTAGCGGGGGCACAAGAGACCCAGTACTTC. Translation: CASSVGLAGAQETQYF.

This sequence joins TRBV7-9 and TRBJ1-1; perhaps TRBD1 as D (6 bases). V dropped 5 bases and J dropped 3 bases, with 10 bases sitting between them. The CDR3 has 13 amino acids. Germline assignment: CDR1 SEHNR and CDR2 FQNEAQ (reference sequence). The CDR3 protein is CASSGQTDTEAFF. CDR3 DNA sequence: TGTGCCAGCAGCGGACAGACTGACACTGAAGCTTTCTTT.

This clone was found a few times. This chain links TRBV4-3 with TRBJ2-5, with 8 bases fitting TRBD2. The CDR3 covers 13 residues. J was trimmed by 6 bases and V by 3 bases; bases with no gene match: 3. Germline CDR1 LGHNA, CDR2 YSLEER. CDR3 sequence (DNA): TGCGCCAGCAGCCAGGCTAGCGGGCAGACCCAGTACTTC. It codes for CASSQASGQTQYF.

The V gene is TRBV7-9, the J gene TRBJ1-6; TRBD1 matches at 7 bases. Germline loops: CDR1 SEHNR, CDR2 FQNEAQ (reference sequence). CDR3 length equals 17 residues. Trimming removed 6 bases from V and 8 bases from J; junction bases left unmatched: 16. CDR3 sequence reads: CASRPTGSAISYSPLHF. The CDR3 DNA sequence: TGTGCCAGCAGACCGACAGGGTCCGCAATATCGTATTCACCCCTCCACTTT.